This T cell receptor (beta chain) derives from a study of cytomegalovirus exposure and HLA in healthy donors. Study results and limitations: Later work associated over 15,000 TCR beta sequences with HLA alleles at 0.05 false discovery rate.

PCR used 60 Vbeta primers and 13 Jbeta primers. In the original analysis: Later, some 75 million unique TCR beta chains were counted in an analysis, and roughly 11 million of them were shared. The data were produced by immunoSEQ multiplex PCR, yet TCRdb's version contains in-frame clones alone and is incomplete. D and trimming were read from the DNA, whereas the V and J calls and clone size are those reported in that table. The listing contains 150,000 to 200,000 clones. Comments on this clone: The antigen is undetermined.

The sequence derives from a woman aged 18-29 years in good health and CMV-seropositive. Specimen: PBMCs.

The chain's CDR3 is CASSLASSYNEQFF. CDR3 sequence (DNA): TGTGCCAGCAGCTTAGCGAGCTCCTACAATGAGCAGTTCTTC. V usage is TRBV11-1 and J usage is TRBJ2-1; no clear D. With 0 bases removed from V and 0 bases from J, the gap between germline ends came to 3 bases. The CDR3 consists of 14 residues. Per germline, CDR1 SGHAT and CDR2 FQDESV (reference sequence).